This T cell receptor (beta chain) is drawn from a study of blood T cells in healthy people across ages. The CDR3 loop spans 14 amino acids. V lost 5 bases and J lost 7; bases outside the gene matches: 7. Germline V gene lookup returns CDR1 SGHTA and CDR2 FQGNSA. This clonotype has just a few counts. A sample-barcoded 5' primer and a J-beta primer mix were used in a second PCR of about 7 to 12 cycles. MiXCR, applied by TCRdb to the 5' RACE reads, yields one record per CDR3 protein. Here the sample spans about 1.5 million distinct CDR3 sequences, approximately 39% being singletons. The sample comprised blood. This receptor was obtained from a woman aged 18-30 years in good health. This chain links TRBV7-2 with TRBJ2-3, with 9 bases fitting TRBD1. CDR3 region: CASSRGQGGYTQYF. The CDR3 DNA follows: TGTGCCAGCAGCCGGGGACAGGGAGGGTATACGCAGTATTTT.